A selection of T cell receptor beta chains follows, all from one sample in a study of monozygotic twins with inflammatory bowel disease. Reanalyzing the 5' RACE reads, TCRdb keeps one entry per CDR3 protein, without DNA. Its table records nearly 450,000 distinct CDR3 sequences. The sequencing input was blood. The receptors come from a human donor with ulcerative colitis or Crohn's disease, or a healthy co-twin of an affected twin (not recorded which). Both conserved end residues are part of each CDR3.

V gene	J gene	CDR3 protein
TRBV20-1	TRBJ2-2	CSAIDRETGELFF
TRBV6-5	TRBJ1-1	CASSYSAGGPNRAFF
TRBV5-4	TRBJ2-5	CASSYPGGRAETQYF
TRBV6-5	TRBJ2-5	CASSSTSGSQETQYF
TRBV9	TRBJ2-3	CASSASRGPVGVGTQYF
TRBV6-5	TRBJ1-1	CASSYGAGATGRYTEAFF
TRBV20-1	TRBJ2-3	CSARRPGHPTWTDTQYF
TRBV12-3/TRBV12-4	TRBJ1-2	CASRLDYGYTF
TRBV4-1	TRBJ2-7	CASGQDARRLGDEQYF
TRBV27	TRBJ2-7	CASSPGTRPYEQYF
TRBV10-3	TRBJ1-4	CAISAQAGSEKLFF